Listed here is a single T cell receptor (beta chain). The germline V gene encodes CDR1 MNHNY and CDR2 SVGAGI (reference sequence). The CDR3 is 15 residues long. These data belong to a study of blood T cells in healthy people across ages. Primers used in a second PCR of roughly 7 to 11 cycles were a sample-barcoded 5' primer and a J-beta primer mix. A template-switch adaptor containing 12 random nucleotides labeled each cDNA molecule. TCRdb ran MiXCR on the 5' RACE reads and lists one entry per CDR3 protein. This table has over 1,300,000 distinct CDR3 sequences, approximately 59% appearing once. The chain carries TRBV6-6 and TRBJ2-7, with TRBD2 matching 7 bases. The J call may be mistaken, given a closer DNA end match to TRBJ2-5. The receptor was derived from a man aged 18 to 35 in good health. The sequencing input was blood. The CDR3 loop is CASSWGRVESETQYF. CDR3 sequence (DNA): TGTGCCAGCAGCTGGGGGAGGGTAGAATCGGAGACCCAGTACTTC.